This T cell receptor beta chain was profiled in a study of blood T cell repertoires in COVID-19. Study-level background: Collection of acute and convalescent COVID-19 samples took place in the United States, Italy and Spain. Nucleic acid was either cDNA or gDNA, and it came from T cells, B-cell-depleted T cells, or PBMCs.

Original handling: Researchers report that nucleated cell counts were estimated from reference gene primer amplification. Sequencing was performed with immunoSEQ multiplex PCR; in TCRdb, only in-frame clones are kept and a portion is missing. The DNA was the basis for D and trimming; V, J and clone size are from that table. This sample has some 230,000 clones, with more than 80% found just once. Per germline, CDR1 SGDLS and CDR2 YYNGEE. This CDR3 region has 16 residues. With V trimmed by 3 bases and J by 8 bases, 14 bases remained unmatched. The V and J genes are TRBV9 and TRBJ2-1; 7 bases are shared with TRBD2. The sample was peripheral blood. This TCR derives from a man aged 30 to 39 who had recovered from COVID-19. The CDR3 loop is CASSGPLASGHYEQFF. The CDR3 nucleotides are TGTGCCAGCAGCGGCCCTCTGGCTAGCGGCCACTATGAGCAGTTCTTC.